The T cell receptor beta chain under discussion was sequenced for a study of blood T cell repertoires in COVID-19. Study summary: The study drew acute and convalescent COVID-19 samples from the United States, Italy and Spain. Sample material is recorded as cDNA or gDNA derived from T cells, B-cell-depleted T cells, or PBMCs.

Seattle cases were enrolled at active infection and followed longitudinally. In the study's own analysis: By means of reference gene primer amplification, nucleated cell counts were estimated. Method: immunoSEQ multiplex PCR; TCRdb's copy keeps in-frame clones and lacks some. V, J and clone size are taken as reported in that table, and D and trimming were inferred from the DNA itself. The profile covers around 440,000 clones, with about nine tenths appearing a single time and around 12% taken by the ten largest. Germline lookup yields CDR1 SNHLY and CDR2 FYNNEI. The CDR3 length is 13 residues. V lost 7 bases and J lost 7, with 14 bases in between.

The clonotype originates from a woman between 45 and 65 years old with COVID-19, enrolled during active disease. The source material was peripheral blood. V gene TRBV2 combines with J gene TRBJ2-1; D perhaps matches TRBD2 (6 bases). CDR3 in amino acids: CASIGGVGNEQFF. The CDR3 coding sequence is TGTGCCAGCATAGGCGGGGTAGGAAATGAGCAGTTCTTC.